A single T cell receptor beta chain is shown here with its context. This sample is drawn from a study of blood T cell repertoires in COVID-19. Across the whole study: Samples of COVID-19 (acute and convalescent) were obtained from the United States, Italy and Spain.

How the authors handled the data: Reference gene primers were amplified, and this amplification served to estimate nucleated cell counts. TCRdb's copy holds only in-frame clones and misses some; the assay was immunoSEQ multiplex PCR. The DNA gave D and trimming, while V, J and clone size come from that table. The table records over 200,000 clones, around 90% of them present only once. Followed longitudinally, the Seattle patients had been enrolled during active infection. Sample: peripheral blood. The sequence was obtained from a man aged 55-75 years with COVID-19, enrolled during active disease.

The CDR3 DNA follows: TGCGCCAGCAGTCCAGATTTGAACACTGAAGCTTTCTTT. Its protein is CASSPDLNTEAFF. The rearrangement joins TRBV5-1 to TRBJ1-1; D call uncertain. V was clipped by 5 bases and J by 0 bases, with 8 bases between them. The CDR3 runs to 13 residues. Germline V gene data show CDR1 as SGHRS and CDR2 as YFSETQ.